This is a list of T cell receptor beta chains from one sample in a study of spatial heterogeneity in lung cancer. Each CDR3 protein is one row after TCRdb ran MiXCR on the 5' RACE reads. The top ten hold less than 8% of the sample, which has more than 15,000 distinct CDR3 sequences, under 20% seen once. The input for sequencing was PBMCs, taken at follow-up. The receptor set was obtained from a male donor with early-stage non-small cell lung cancer. Both conserved end residues are part of each CDR3. Fields, in order: V gene, J gene, clone size, D gene, CDR3 protein, CDR3 DNA. The D gene is left open where the match is weak. A row's size may be missing; if present it is once, few, many or a size class.

TRBV7-2	TRBJ1-2	few	TRBD1	CASRDNRGAGYGYTF	TGTGCCAGCAGAGACAACAGGGGCGCCGGCTATGGCTACACCTTC
TRBV10-3	TRBJ2-1	.	TRBD2	CAISGPGGSSDNEQFF	TGTGCCATCAGTGGACCGGGAGGGAGTTCGGACAATGAGCAGTTCTTC
TRBV20-1	TRBJ2-7	.	.	CSARASTLRSYEQYF	TGCAGTGCTAGAGCCTCCACGCTACGGTCCTACGAGCAGTACTTC
TRBV5-1	TRBJ1-2	few	TRBD1	CASSPQTGANYGYTF	TGCGCCAGCAGCCCCCAGACAGGGGCCAACTATGGCTACACCTTC
TRBV2	TRBJ2-3	once	TRBD2	CASSGLAGGADTQYF	TGTGCCAGCAGTGGACTAGCGGGGGGCGCAGATACGCAGTATTTT
TRBV29-1	TRBJ2-1	.	.	CSALRGHNEQFF	TGCAGCGCTCTGAGGGGACACAATGAGCAGTTCTTC
TRBV3-1	TRBJ1-2	medium-sized	TRBD1	CASSQGQGITNYGYTF	TGTGCCAGCAGCCAGGGACAGGGAATAACCAACTATGGCTACACCTTC
TRBV7-6	TRBJ2-5	many	.	CASSLFVGAGSSTQYF	TGTGCCAGCAGCTTGTTCGTCGGCGCCGGATCGTCGACCCAGTACTTC
TRBV7-9	TRBJ2-3	many	.	CASSLRAVSVGDTQYF	TGTGCCAGCAGCCTAAGGGCGGTGAGCGTGGGAGATACGCAGTATTTT
TRBV3-1	TRBJ2-1	.	TRBD2	CASSQDRGTSGGAGEQFF	TGTGCCAGCAGCCAAGATCGAGGGACTAGCGGGGGGGCTGGTGAGCAGTTCTTC
TRBV29-1	TRBJ2-7	.	.	CSVEGGIWAYEQYF	TGCAGCGTTGAAGGCGGGATTTGGGCCTACGAGCAGTACTTC
TRBV19	TRBJ2-5	many	.	CASGSSETQYF	TGTGCCAGTGGAAGTTCGGAGACCCAGTACTTC
TRBV6-5	TRBJ2-7	.	TRBD2	CASSSRTSGGYEQYF	TGTGCCAGCAGCTCCCGGACTAGCGGGGGCTACGAGCAGTACTTC
TRBV6-6	TRBJ2-7	many	.	CASRQPDRAYEQYF	TGTGCCAGCAGACAACCGGACAGAGCCTACGAGCAGTACTTC
TRBV5-1	TRBJ1-1	many	.	CASSLASRPSTEAFF	TGCGCCAGCAGCTTGGCCTCGAGGCCGAGCACTGAAGCTTTCTTT
TRBV7-3	TRBJ1-1	.	.	CASRSDSRTEAFF	TGTGCCAGCAGATCTGACAGTCGCACTGAAGCTTTCTTT
TRBV30	TRBJ1-2	.	TRBD1	CAWSEYRDRGGYTF	TGTGCCTGGAGTGAATACAGGGACAGGGGCGGCTACACCTTC
TRBV7-2	TRBJ2-2	few	TRBD2	CASSSGGYGELFF	TGTGCCAGCAGCAGCGGGGGTTACGGGGAGCTGTTTTTT
TRBV14	TRBJ2-2	few	.	CASSRRGGYTGELFF	TGTGCCAGCAGCCGGCGTGGGGGGTACACCGGGGAGCTGTTTTTT
TRBV30	TRBJ2-3	medium-sized	.	CAWSASPGRGTDTQYF	TGTGCCTGGAGTGCCTCCCCGGGACGGGGCACAGATACGCAGTATTTT
TRBV20-1	TRBJ2-7	.	.	CSARGRAPRFYEQYF	TGCAGTGCTAGAGGAAGGGCGCCCCGTTTCTACGAGCAGTACTTC
TRBV4-1	TRBJ1-5	.	.	CASSQDTWGLDPQHF	TGCGCCAGCAGCCAAGATACGTGGGGGTTGGATCCCCAGCATTTT
TRBV20-1	TRBJ2-1	.	TRBD2	CSVGGGLFNEQFF	TGCAGTGTCGGGGGGGGGCTTTTCAATGAGCAGTTCTTC
TRBV5-1	TRBJ1-1	.	TRBD1	CASSFQGDSEAFF	TGCGCCAGCAGCTTTCAGGGGGACTCTGAAGCTTTCTTT
TRBV2	TRBJ1-5	medium-sized	.	CASSVGVDQPQHF	TGTGCCAGCAGTGTCGGGGTGGACCAGCCCCAGCATTTT
TRBV7-3	TRBJ2-1	.	.	CASSNAKREQFF	TGTGCCAGCAGTAACGCCAAACGTGAGCAGTTCTTC
TRBV30	TRBJ1-1	medium-sized	.	CAWMGRGGLNTEAFF	TGTGCCTGGATGGGCAGGGGCGGACTGAACACTGAAGCTTTCTTT
TRBV24-1	TRBJ1-2	.	.	CATSDGRGDYGYTF	TGTGCCACCAGTGATGGCAGGGGTGACTATGGCTACACCTTC
TRBV7-2	TRBJ2-3	medium-sized	.	CASSLAPGKDTQYF	TGTGCCAGCAGCTTAGCACCGGGGAAGGATACGCAGTATTTT
TRBV11-3	TRBJ2-1	medium-sized	TRBD2	CASSLELASGYNEQFF	TGTGCCAGCAGCTTAGAGCTGGCTAGCGGATACAATGAGCAGTTCTTC
TRBV6-2/TRBV6-3	TRBJ2-3	medium-sized	.	CASSFPRPTADTQYF	TGTGCCAGCAGTTTTCCCCGCCCTACGGCAGATACGCAGTATTTT
TRBV11-2	TRBJ2-2	many	.	CASSRLQNTGELFF	TGTGCCAGCAGCAGGTTACAAAACACCGGGGAGCTGTTTTTT
TRBV28	TRBJ1-1	.	.	CASSLLGRVGTEAFF	TGTGCCAGCAGTTTATTAGGGAGAGTCGGCACTGAAGCTTTCTTT
TRBV29-1	TRBJ2-7	few	.	CSGTNSPPYEQYF	TGCAGCGGGACAAATTCTCCCCCCTACGAGCAGTACTTC
TRBV6-2/TRBV6-3	TRBJ2-6	.	TRBD1	CASRVDRGLMSGANVLTF	TGTGCCAGCAGGGTAGACAGGGGGCTCATGTCTGGGGCCAACGTCCTGACTTTC
TRBV7-9	TRBJ2-2	medium-sized	TRBD1	CASRSHRDRELNTGELFF	TGTGCCAGCAGATCCCACCGGGACAGGGAATTGAACACCGGGGAGCTGTTTTTT
TRBV5-1	TRBJ2-3	.	TRBD2	CASSGRLAEDTDTQYF	TGCGCCAGCAGCGGACGACTAGCGGAAGACACAGATACGCAGTATTTT
TRBV20-1	TRBJ2-7	few	TRBD1	CSAIIPTGTGAYEQYF	TGCAGTGCCATAATCCCTACCGGGACAGGGGCCTACGAGCAGTACTTC
TRBV20-1	TRBJ2-2	few	.	CSARPRGANTGELFF	TGCAGTGCTCGTCCCCGGGGGGCCAACACCGGGGAGCTGTTTTTT
TRBV6-5	TRBJ1-1	.	TRBD1	CASRRTGQGLGTEAFF	TGTGCCAGCAGAAGAACCGGACAGGGGCTTGGAACTGAAGCTTTCTTT
TRBV30	TRBJ2-1	few	.	CAWSQGGLQFF	TGTGCCTGGAGTCAGGGGGGGCTACAGTTCTTC
TRBV4-1	TRBJ2-1	few	TRBD2	CASSTHGGGAFGEQFF	TGCGCCAGCAGCACCCACGGCGGGGGGGCGTTCGGTGAGCAGTTCTTC
TRBV4-3	TRBJ1-5	.	TRBD1	CASSHGPTGYTDTQHF	TGCGCCAGCAGCCACGGACCGACAGGGTACACAGATACGCAGCATTTT
TRBV15	TRBJ1-4	many	.	CATSRDRVAGKLFF	TGTGCCACCAGCAGAGATCGGGTCGCAGGAAAACTGTTTTTT
TRBV27	TRBJ2-7	.	.	CASSFAYGQIYEQYF	TGTGCCAGCAGTTTCGCTTATGGACAGATCTACGAGCAGTACTTC
TRBV19	TRBJ1-1	medium-sized	.	CASSIGWLGEAFF	TGTGCCAGTAGTATTGGTTGGCTAGGGGAAGCTTTCTTT
TRBV6-5	TRBJ2-3	.	.	CASSFWGREDTQYF	TGTGCCAGCAGTTTTTGGGGCAGGGAAGATACGCAGTATTTT
TRBV19	TRBJ2-1	.	TRBD2	CTSTRQGTRANEQFF	TGTACCAGTACCAGGCAGGGGACTAGAGCAAATGAGCAGTTCTTC
TRBV4-1	TRBJ2-3	.	TRBD2	CASSHPTSGGAGDTQYF	TGCGCCAGCAGCCACCCCACTAGCGGGGGGGCCGGAGATACGCAGTATTTT
TRBV5-1	TRBJ2-5	.	TRBD2	CASSGGTSGGEETQYF	TGCGCCAGCAGCGGCGGGACTAGCGGGGGGGAAGAGACCCAGTACTTC